The entry below gives a single TCR beta chain sequence along with its context. The data were taken from a study of cytomegalovirus exposure and HLA in healthy donors. Assay used: immunoSEQ multiplex PCR; TCRdb lists only in-frame clones, some missing. The table lists about 150,000 clones, more than 70% of them singletons. The V and J ends lost 3 bases and 10 bases, in that order; junction bases with no gene match: 6. This CDR3 is 15 amino acids long. The germline CDR1 and CDR2 sequences are LNHNV and YYDKDF (reference sequence). This receptor was identified in a human donor in good health. The sample taken for sequencing was PBMCs. The V call is TRBV15, the J call TRBJ2-1; 13 bases line up with TRBD2. The CDR3 here is CATSRGLAGYPEQFF. For the CDR3, the DNA is TGTGCCACCAGCAGGGGACTAGCGGGATACCCCGAGCAGTTCTTC.